What follows describes a single TCR beta chain. Authors' data handling: Reference gene primer amplification gave estimated nucleated cell counts. Clones were read by immunoSEQ multiplex PCR, and TCRdb kept only the in-frame ones, dropping some. V, J and clone size derive from that table, while D and trimming were established from the DNA sequence. The sample has some 80,000 clones, roughly 73% seen once. The data were taken from a study of blood T cell repertoires in COVID-19. Whole-study context: COVID-19 samples from acute and convalescent phases originated in the United States, Italy and Spain. In each case, the material was cDNA or gDNA derived from T cells, B-cell-depleted T cells, or PBMCs.

Source material: peripheral blood. This clonotype originated in a human donor in a cohort sampled during active COVID-19.

The CDR3 here is CASSQDQALAGGVTEQFF. The CDR3, as DNA: TGCGCCAGCAGCCAAGACCAGGCACTAGCGGGGGGGGTCACTGAGCAGTTCTTC. This chain connects TRBV4-3 to TRBJ2-1, with TRBD2 identical over 13 bases. Germline CDR1 reads LGHNA; CDR2 reads YSLEER. This CDR3 is built from 18 residues. The trim removed 0 bases at V and 9 bases at J, leaving 11 bases unmatched.